These 20 T cell receptor beta chains were all obtained from the same sample, sequenced in a study of regulatory T cells in long-lasting Graves disease. HTBI primers from iRepertoire and Arm-PCR of CDR3 regions yielded the TCR beta libraries. TCRdb fed the multiplex PCR reads into MiXCR, producing one record per CDR3 protein. Found here are fewer than 550,000 distinct CDR3 sequences, about 16% of them singletons; the top ten hold 25%. Time point of the sample: newly diagnosed GD, antithyroid drugs for less than 3 months. Preparation of the TCR library used RNA extracted from PBMCs. These data were also reused for a study on T cells in Graves' hyperthyroidism and ophthalmopathy.

The input for sequencing was peripheral blood mononuclear cells (PBMCs), taken at new diagnosis, from a patient treated with antithyroid drugs. Receptor source: a woman aged 35-65 years with Graves disease.

The sample holds many counts of this clonotype. This chain uses TRBV9 with TRBJ2-7; TRBD1 matches 9 bases. This CDR3 is built from 14 residues. Trimming took 2 bases from V and 6 from J; bases not matched to a gene: 6. CDR1 is SGDLS, CDR2 YYNGEE, per germline. CDR3 DNA: TGTGCCAGCAGCGTCGGACAGGGGCTGGCCGAGCAGTACTTC. Translating gives CASSVGQGLAEQYF.

This clonotype occurred many times. The chain has TRBV28 and TRBJ1-1; TRBD1 matches at 12 bases. Germline CDR1 reads MDHEN; CDR2 reads SYDVKM. Trimming cost V 6 bases and J 2 bases; bases outside gene matches: 16. The CDR3 contains 19 residues. The CDR3 protein is CASSSILGTGGQLNTEAFF. CDR3 coding DNA: TGTGCCAGCAGCTCCATCTTAGGGACAGGGGGCCAACTTAACACTGAAGCTTTCTTT.

This clonotype was detected many times. The genes are TRBV6-1 and TRBJ2-3; a weak D match, TRBD1 (5 bases). This CDR3 spans 15 amino acids. With 3 bases removed from V and 0 bases from J, the gap between germline ends came to 10 bases. Germline CDR1 MNHNS, CDR2 SASEGT. This CDR3 reads CASSEFQGSTDTQYF. The CDR3 coding sequence is TGTGCCAGCAGTGAGTTTCAGGGTAGCACAGATACGCAGTATTTT.

This sequence joins TRBV20-1 and TRBJ1-6; 10 bases line up with TRBD1. This CDR3 comprises 15 residues. The germline V gene encodes CDR1 DFQATT and CDR2 SNEGSKA (reference sequence). With V trimmed by 3 bases and J by 6 bases, 5 bases remained unmatched. CDR3 bases: TGCAGTGCTAGCCCAAGGACAGGGGGTAATTCACCCCTCCACTTT. Encoded protein: CSASPRTGGNSPLHF.

In its sample, this clonotype was seen many times. One end of the junction does not line up with germline, which may come from a read error. V gene TRBV5-1 combines with J gene TRBJ1-1; 8 nucleotides line up with TRBD1. The CDR3 length is 14 residues. The V gene's germline CDR1 is SGHRS and CDR2 YFSETQ. The CDR3 is CASSRDRSNTEAFF. Here the CDR3 DNA reads TGTGCCAGCAGCCGGGACAGGTCAAACACTGAAGCTTTCTTT.

This clonotype was observed a handful of times. V gene TRBV12-3 or TRBV12-4 combines with J gene TRBJ1-5; perhaps TRBD1 as D (5 bases). This CDR3 contains 14 residues. Trimming stripped 3 bases from V and 9 bases from J, with 15 bases between. Written as DNA, the CDR3 is TGTGCCAGCAGTTTCTCGGCAGGGATGAGGCCCCAGCATTTT. It specifies CASSFSAGMRPQHF.

This clonotype was observed many times. The CDR3 nucleotides are TGTGCCAGCAGCTTGGGGGGGGCGGACTTAGAGACCCAGTACTTC. Amino acid sequence: CASSLGGADLETQYF. The genes are TRBV5-5 and TRBJ2-5; D tentatively reads TRBD1 or TRBD2 (6 bases each). The CDR3 is made up of 15 amino acids. The germline V and J ends were trimmed by 0 bases and 4 bases, with 13 bases remaining between them. Germline V gene sequence: CDR1 SGHKS, CDR2 YYEKEE (reference sequence).

This clonotype was seen a few times. The chain couples TRBV5-1 to TRBJ2-7, with no clear D. The germline gives CDR1 SGHRS, CDR2 YFSETQ. The CDR3 loop spans 13 amino acids. Trimming left V 0 bases short and J 4 bases short, with 8 bases between. The CDR3 DNA follows: TGCGCCAGCAGCTTGGACGACACATACGAGCAGTACTTC. This gives the protein CASSLDDTYEQYF.

This sequence joins TRBV9 and TRBJ2-1, with a tentative D call TRBD1 (5 bases). Germline lookup yields CDR1 SGDLS and CDR2 YYNGEE. Trimming shortened V by 0 bases and J by 4 bases, and 14 bases separated the two germline ends. The CDR3 is made up of 16 amino acids. The CDR3 DNA follows: TGTGCCAGCAGCGTAGATAAGGGGAATGGGTACAATGAGCAGTTCTTC. Its protein is CASSVDKGNGYNEQFF.

Ten or more counts support this clonotype. The V and J genes are TRBV2 and TRBJ1-1, with D perhaps matching TRBD1 (6 bases). Per germline, CDR1 SNHLY and CDR2 FYNNEI. V was pared by 7 bases and J by 0 bases, with 12 bases between. This CDR3 comprises 14 residues. CDR3 in amino acids: CASTKGVLNTEAFF. The CDR3 region has the DNA TGTGCCAGCACCAAGGGGGTTTTGAACACTGAAGCTTTCTTT. Variable domain in full (rest from reference TRBV2 and TRBJ1-1): EPEVTQTPSHQVTQMGQEVILRCVPISNHLYFYWYRQILGQKVEFLVSFYNNEISEKSEIFDDQFSVERPDGSNFTLKIRSTKLEDSAMYFCASTKGVLNTEAFFGQGTRLTVV.

This clonotype showed up just a few times. This chain joins TRBV7-9 and TRBJ2-3, with D possibly being TRBD2 (6 bases). The length of the CDR3 is 16 residues. CDR1 and CDR2 (germline): SEHNR, FQNEAQ (reference sequence). The ends were cut back, 7 bases at V and 4 bases at J, with 21 bases in the middle. The chain's CDR3 is CASNPYSGRGADTQYF. CDR3 bases: TGTGCCAGCAACCCCTATTCGGGGCGGGGTGCAGATACGCAGTATTTT.

This clonotype was observed many times. The rearrangement joins TRBV29-1 to TRBJ2-3, with 7 positions matching TRBD1. The CDR3 is made up of 12 amino acids. Trimming at V came to 8 bases and at J to 0 bases, leaving 2 bases not matched to a gene. CDR1 is SQVTM and CDR2 is ANQGSEA in the germline V gene. The CDR3 region has the DNA TGCAGCCACAGGGGTAGCACAGATACGCAGTATTTT. This gives the protein CSHRGSTDTQYF.

There are many counts of this clonotype. The chain recombines TRBV12-3 or TRBV12-4 with TRBJ1-2, with D unclear. CDR3 length: 12 residues. V shed 6 bases and J shed 7 bases, with 12 bases lying between them. CDR3 sequence (DNA): TGTGCCAGCAGCCGAAGGGCCCTTGGCTACACCTTC. Protein sequence: CASSRRALGYTF.

This clonotype was seen many times. The V gene is TRBV12-3 or TRBV12-4, the J gene TRBJ2-5; 10 bases map to TRBD1. The CDR3 sequence is 16 residues long. After removal of 6 bases from V and 5 bases from J, the junction contained 12 bases not matched to a gene. The CDR3 protein is CASSFPGTGVGETQYF. The CDR3, as DNA: TGTGCCAGCAGCTTCCCCGGGACAGGGGTCGGGGAGACCCAGTACTTC.

With regard to this clonotype: A junction end diverges from the germline sequence, so it may reflect a read error. The chain employs TRBV7-2 and TRBJ2-5; 7 positions agree with TRBD1. This CDR3 is built from 14 residues. From germline, CDR1 is SGHTA and CDR2 FQGNSA. The CDR3 bases are TGTGCCAGCAGCCGACGGGACAGCCAAGAGACCCAGTGCTTC. It encodes CASSRRDSQETQCF.

In regard to this clonotype: A junction boundary mismatches the germline segment, possibly from a read error. This rearrangement joins TRBV5-5 to TRBJ1-1; D might be TRBD1 (5 bases). Per germline, CDR1 SGHKS and CDR2 YYEKEE (reference sequence). The CDR3 runs 16 residues. CDR3 amino acids: CASSLGGTTLNTEAFF. The CDR3 DNA is TGCGCCAGCAGCTTGGGGGGGACTACTTTGAACACTGAAGCTTTCTTT.

Notes on this clonotype: A much larger clone is a single base away; this may be a read error. The gene calls are TRBV12-3 or TRBV12-4 and TRBJ2-3, with TRBD1 matching 8 bases. The J call is uncertain, as TRBJ2-5 better fits the DNA end. This CDR3 comprises 13 residues. The CDR3 here is CASSRQGRKTQYF. CDR3 DNA sequence: TGTGCCAGCAGCAGACAGGGGAGAAAGACCCAGTACTTC.

The table lists this clonotype with many counts. This chain uses TRBV5-1 with TRBJ1-1; 9 bases line up with TRBD1. The CDR3 length is 15 residues. The J segment lost 9 bases and the V segment lost 5 bases, leaving 14 bases of the junction unmatched. Germline lookup yields CDR1 SGHRS and CDR2 YFSETQ. The chain's CDR3 is CASSWDRAVLRKAFF. The CDR3 DNA reads TGCGCCAGCAGTTGGGACAGGGCCGTATTGCGTAAAGCTTTCTTT.

This clonotype was counted ten times or more. This chain joins TRBV5-1 and TRBJ2-2; D may be TRBD1 (5 bases). With 3 bases removed from V and 0 bases from J, the gap between germline ends came to 9 bases. CDR1 and CDR2 from the germline V gene are SGHRS and YFSETQ. The CDR3 is 15 residues long. The DNA of the CDR3 is TGCGCCAGCAGCTATGACAGACCGAACACCGGGGAGCTGTTTTTT. Translation gives CASSYDRPNTGELFF.

About this clonotype: This could be a read error, since a much larger clone is one nucleotide away. CDR3 DNA sequence: TGTGCCAGCAGTGAAAAAACTCTGGGGGCCACTGAACCTTTCTTT. It yields the protein CASSEKTLGATEPFF. The rearrangement uses TRBV6-2 or TRBV6-3 and TRBJ1-1, with D possibly TRBD1 on 6 matching bases. The CDR3 contains 15 residues. Germline CDR1 reads MNHEY; CDR2 reads SVGEGT.